Presented here are 23 T cell receptor beta chains from one specimen sequenced in a study of shared clonotypes between healthy human individuals (dated by TCRdb to about 2020). The library was obtained by the immunoSEQ multiplex PCR assay. In its TCRdb copy, this immuneACCESS table keeps in-frame sequences only and misses some clones. Where compared with another copy, unresolved V genes explain less than half of these, and the others have no known cause. Present in this sample are roughly 770,000 clones, roughly 96% of which were seen just once. Together, the top ten hold over 0.2% of the sample. CD8 naive samples were obtained by positive selection for CCR7 among CD45RO-negative cells, yielding a CD45RA+CCR7+ population from which TemRA cells were excluded. The sample taken for sequencing was naive CD8+ T cells sorted from blood. Explained via the paper, the cell subset or site label denotes: CD45RA+CCR7+. Receptor source: a man under 40 in good health.

The table lists this clone with a count of one. The genes are TRBV9 and TRBJ2-5; 7 bases line up with TRBD1. From germline, CDR1 is SGDLS and CDR2 YYNGEE. V lost 2 bases to trimming and J lost 2 bases; unmatched junction nucleotides: 6. The length of the CDR3 is 15 residues. The CDR3 DNA sequence: TGTGCCAGCAGCGTGTATGCAGGGGGTCAAGAGACCCAGTACTTC. It specifies CASSVYAGGQETQYF.

The chain employs TRBV11-3 and TRBJ2-2, with unresolved D. The CDR3 runs 12 residues. The germline CDR1 and CDR2 sequences are SGHNT and YENEEA. V gave up 1 base and J gave up 12 bases, with 9 bases separating them. CDR3 in DNA: TGTGCCAGCAGCTTAGGCCCCGGCCAGCTGTTTTTT. Residues: CASSLGPGQLFF. Drawing the rest from reference TRBV11-3 and TRBJ2-2, the complete variable domain is EAGVVQSPRYKIIEKKQPVAFWCNPISGHNTLYWYLQNLGQGPELLIRYENEEAVDDSQLPKDRFSAERLKGVDSTLKIQPAELGDSAVYLCASSLGPGQLFFGEGSRLTVL.

This clone was seen a single time. The chain uses TRBV5-5 and TRBJ2-6; the match to TRBD2 covers 7 bases. The trim removed 0 bases at V and 0 bases at J, leaving 12 bases unmatched. In germline, CDR1 is SGHKS, CDR2 YYEKEE (reference sequence). CDR3 length: 20 amino acids. This CDR3 is CASSLGPGLADLSGANVLTF. The CDR3 nucleotides read TGTGCCAGCAGCTTGGGGCCGGGCCTAGCGGATCTCTCTGGGGCCAACGTCCTGACTTTC.

As for this clone: Different DNA sequences within this sample yield the same CDR3. This chain uses TRBV19 with TRBJ2-7, with D perhaps matching TRBD2 (5 bases). The CDR3 is 12 amino acids. The V gene lost 5 bases and the J gene lost 2 bases, with 7 bases spanning the gap. CDR1 and CDR2 (germline): LNHDA, SQIVND (reference sequence). The CDR3 loop reads CASSSGTYEQYF. CDR3 sequence (DNA): TGTGCCAGTAGTTCCGGGACCTACGAGCAGTACTTC. Using reference TRBV19 and TRBJ2-7 for the parts outside the CDR3, the full variable domain is DGGITQSPKYLFRKEGQNVTLSCEQNLNHDAMYWYRQDPGQGLRLIYYSQIVNDFQKGDIAEGYSVSREKKESFPLTVTSAQKNPTAFYLCASSSGTYEQYFGPGTRLTVT.

The chain carries TRBV7-6 and TRBJ2-1; tentative D call: TRBD2 (6 bases). Germline CDR1 reads SGHVS; CDR2 reads FNYEAQ. V was shortened by 6 bases and J by 2 bases, with 17 bases between the two germline ends. The CDR3 runs to 16 residues. CDR3 amino acids: CASSLNREWAYNEQFF. The CDR3, as DNA: TGTGCCAGCAGTCTAAACCGGGAGTGGGCCTACAATGAGCAGTTCTTC.

A remark on this clone: The same CDR3 can be traced to other DNA sequences in this sample. The rearrangement joins TRBV5-4 to TRBJ2-7; D is uncertain. Trimming stripped 1 base from V and 3 bases from J, with 5 bases between. This CDR3 contains 12 residues. Germline CDR1 SGHNT, CDR2 YYREEE (reference sequence). The CDR3 sequence: CASSLSSYEQYF. The CDR3 coding sequence is TGTGCCAGCAGCTTGAGTAGCTACGAGCAGTACTTC.

The chain uses TRBV7-3 and TRBJ2-5, with TRBD2 as a possible D gene (6 bases). The germline V and J ends were trimmed by 5 bases and 3 bases, with 10 bases remaining between them. Per germline, CDR1 SGHTA and CDR2 FQGTGA. The CDR3 spans 13 residues. Here the CDR3 reads CASSPPGEETQYF. The CDR3 DNA reads as TGTGCCAGCAGCCCCCCGGGGGAAGAGACCCAGTACTTC.

The V call is TRBV7-3, the J call TRBJ2-2; 8 bases align to TRBD2. The CDR3 is made up of 16 amino acids. J lost 7 bases, V lost 1 base, and 8 bases had no gene match. The germline CDR1 and CDR2 sequences are SGHTA and FQGTGA. The DNA for the CDR3 is TGTGCCAGCAGCTTAATGTCGGGAGGGCCAAACGGGGAGCTGTTTTTT. It yields the protein CASSLMSGGPNGELFF.

The genes are TRBV30 and TRBJ2-7; 10 bases agree with TRBD2. Germline lookup yields CDR1 GTSNPN and CDR2 SVGIG (reference sequence). The CDR3 contains 15 residues. J gave up 4 bases and V 4 bases, and 10 bases lay outside the gene matches. The CDR3 DNA reads TGTGCCTGGAAGGTGGCGCTAGCGGGAGTTTACGAGCAGTACTTC. This encodes CAWKVALAGVYEQYF.

V gene TRBV28 combines with J gene TRBJ1-3; D is ambiguous. CDR3 length: 14 residues. V was cut by 8 bases and J by 4 bases, with 15 bases left in between. Germline-derived CDR1 and CDR2 are MDHEN and SYDVKM. CDR3 bases: TGTGCCAGCTTCCGAACGTCCAAGGGAAACACCATATATTTT. Its translation: CASFRTSKGNTIYF.

The V gene is TRBV18, the J gene TRBJ1-5, with D unresolved. CDR1 and CDR2 from the germline V gene are KGHSH and LQKENI. CDR3 length: 15 amino acids. V was clipped by 4 bases and J by 1 base, with 11 bases between them. Written as DNA, the CDR3 is TGTGCCAGCTCACAGGATCATGGGAGCAATCAGCCCCAGCATTTT. Translated: CASSQDHGSNQPQHF.

The chain uses TRBV7-9 and TRBJ1-5; no clear D. Germline CDR1 reads SEHNR; CDR2 reads FQNEAQ (reference sequence). Trimming took off 5 bases at V and 0 bases at J, with 17 bases between the two ends. The CDR3 sequence is 17 residues long. CDR3 sequence: CASSLLTTGYSNQPQHF. CDR3 in DNA: TGTGCCAGCAGCCTACTCACGACGGGTTATAGCAATCAGCCCCAGCATTTT.

The chain combines TRBV2 with TRBJ1-2; D is perhaps TRBD1 (5 bases). Trimming shortened V by 3 bases and J by 5 bases, and 7 bases separated the two germline ends. CDR1 is SNHLY and CDR2 is FYNNEI in the germline V gene. CDR3 length equals 12 residues. The DNA of the CDR3 is TGTGCCAGCAGTGACGGGGGTTATGGCTACACCTTC. As protein: CASSDGGYGYTF.

The chain has TRBV4-1 and TRBJ1-4, with D possibly matching TRBD1 (6 bases). V gave up 0 bases and J gave up 7 bases, with 21 bases separating them. Per germline, CDR1 MGHRA and CDR2 YSYEKL. The CDR3 runs 18 residues. CDR3 DNA sequence: TGCGCCAGCAGCCAAGATGGCCTAAGACAGGAGTATAGTGAAAAACTGTTTTTT. It specifies CASSQDGLRQEYSEKLFF.

V gene TRBV4-1 combines with J gene TRBJ2-5; perhaps TRBD2 as D (6 bases). Germline V CDR1 and CDR2: MGHRA, YSYEKL. This CDR3 spans 13 amino acids. Trimming cost V 4 bases and J 2 bases, with 8 bases left between them. The CDR3 reads CASSPGLQETQYF. CDR3 DNA sequence: TGCGCCAGCAGCCCGGGACTGCAAGAGACCCAGTACTTC.

The chain combines TRBV5-4 with TRBJ2-1; maybe TRBD2 (7 bases). The CDR3 is made up of 12 amino acids. V lost 2 bases, J lost 10 bases, and 10 bases lay in between. Germline V gene sequence: CDR1 SGHNT, CDR2 YYREEE (reference sequence). The CDR3 region is CASSLSGTEQFF. In nucleotides, the CDR3 is TGTGCCAGCAGCTTAAGCGGGACAGAGCAGTTCTTC.

The chain's CDR3 is CASSSGESAKPEAFF. CDR3 coding DNA: TGTGCCAGCAGCTCAGGAGAGTCAGCGAAACCCGAAGCTTTCTTT. V and J are TRBV5-4 and TRBJ1-1; D is ambiguous. Germline V gene lookup returns CDR1 SGHNT and CDR2 YYREEE (reference sequence). The V and J ends lost 3 bases and 8 bases respectively, with 20 bases between them. This CDR3 spans 15 amino acids.

A note on this clone: Other nucleotide sequences from this sample produce the same CDR3. The chain links TRBV5-1 to TRBJ2-7, with 8 bases fitting TRBD1. Per germline, CDR1 SGHRS and CDR2 YFSETQ. V dropped 6 bases and J dropped 2; count of bases not matched to a gene: 7. The CDR3 totals 14 residues. CDR3 nucleotide sequence: TGCGCCAGCATGCCGGGGACAGGTGCCTACGAGCAGTACTTC. It specifies CASMPGTGAYEQYF.

This rearrangement joins TRBV7-9 to TRBJ2-1; 10 positions match TRBD2. The CDR3 consists of 15 residues. Germline lookup yields CDR1 SEHNR and CDR2 FQNEAQ (reference sequence). Trimming removed 6 bases from V and 7 bases from J; junction bases left unmatched: 9. In nucleotides, the CDR3 is TGTGCCAGCAGTATCGGGACTAGCGATCCGAATGAGCAGTTCTTC. Protein product: CASSIGTSDPNEQFF.

This chain uses TRBV5-1 with TRBJ2-1; TRBD2 matches 14 bases. CDR1 is SGHRS, CDR2 YFSETQ, per germline. The CDR3 has 18 residues. V shed 2 bases, J shed 3 bases, and the junction held 7 bases outside the gene matches. As DNA, the CDR3 is TGCGCCAGCAGCTTCCCCGGGACTAGCGGGAGTAGCTACAATGAGCAGTTCTTC. This gives the protein CASSFPGTSGSSYNEQFF.

The rearrangement links TRBV27 to TRBJ1-5; the D gene is possibly TRBD1 (5 bases). The ends were cut back, 0 bases at V and 1 base at J, with 10 bases in the middle. CDR1 MNHEY and CDR2 SMNVEV come from the germline V gene (reference sequence). The CDR3 contains 16 residues. The DNA of the CDR3 is TGTGCCAGCAGTTTATCGGCAAGGGGAAGCAATCAGCCCCAGCATTTT. This gives the protein CASSLSARGSNQPQHF.

The V and J genes are TRBV11-2 and TRBJ2-7; no firm D call. The CDR3 extends over 13 amino acids. The V and J ends lost 5 bases and 6 bases respectively, with 14 bases between them. Germline V CDR1 and CDR2: SGHAT, FQNNGV. The CDR3 DNA reads TGTGCCAGCAGCCCGATTGGGCAGGTCGAGCAGTACTTC. Translation: CASSPIGQVEQYF.

V is TRBV6-1 and J is TRBJ2-7; TRBD2 matches at 7 bases. Germline loops: CDR1 MNHNS, CDR2 SASEGT. Losses at the gene ends were 8 bases for V and 0 bases for J; bases not matched to a gene: 10. This CDR3 is 15 amino acids long. The CDR3 is CASQEKIAGSYEQYF. The CDR3 DNA is TGTGCCAGCCAAGAAAAGATAGCGGGCTCCTACGAGCAGTACTTC.